The 29 T cell receptor beta chains below all came from one sample that was sequenced in a study of control samples from healthy donors and cancer patients. TCRdb's copy holds only in-frame clones and misses some; the assay was immunoSEQ multiplex PCR. This sample has more than 95,000 clones, with approximately 90% found just once. Sample: blood. The origin of the receptors is a woman in her seventies in good health.

This clone appeared once. The rearrangement joins TRBV11-1 to TRBJ2-5; 7 nucleotides align to TRBD1. V was pared by 1 base and J by 5 bases, with 7 bases of the junction left unmatched. Germline CDR1 reads SGHAT; CDR2 reads FQDESV (reference sequence). The CDR3 is 15 amino acids. The CDR3 protein is CASSLGRQGEETQYF. For the CDR3, the DNA is TGTGCCAGCAGCTTAGGTCGACAGGGAGAGGAGACCCAGTACTTC.

V and J are TRBV11-2 and TRBJ2-3; the D gene is possibly TRBD2 (6 bases). V shed 3 bases and J shed 2 bases, with 15 bases lying between them. CDR3 length equals 16 residues. Germline CDR1 is SGHAT and CDR2 is FQNNGV. CDR3 loop: CASSFGERADTDTQYF. The CDR3 nucleotides read TGTGCCAGCAGCTTCGGGGAGCGGGCGGACACAGATACGCAGTATTTT. Combining the CDR3 with reference TRBV11-2 and TRBJ2-3 gives the whole variable domain EAGVAQSPRYKIIEKRQSVAFWCNPISGHATLYWYQQILGQGPKLLIQFQNNGVVDDSQLPKDRFSAERLKGVDSTLKIQPAKLEDSAVYLCASSFGERADTDTQYFGPGTRLTVL.

V gene TRBV11-2 combines with J gene TRBJ1-4; a weak D match, TRBD1 (5 bases). CDR1 is SGHAT and CDR2 is FQNNGV in the germline V gene. This CDR3 contains 19 residues. Trimming took 1 base from V and 8 from J, leaving 26 bases between them. The CDR3 protein is CASSLGVVGGALSTEKLFF. The CDR3, as DNA: TGTGCCAGCAGCTTAGGAGTAGTGGGCGGGGCCCTTAGTACGGAAAAACTGTTTTTT.

This clone was picked up a small number of times. The CDR3 DNA reads TGTGCCAGCAGCCAACTACCGGGACCTAATGAAAAACTGTTTTTT. Translating gives CASSQLPGPNEKLFF. The chain has TRBV14 and TRBJ1-4, with D perhaps matching TRBD1 (5 bases). This CDR3 spans 15 amino acids. The V end lost 2 bases, the J end lost 3 bases, and 10 bases lay between the germline ends. CDR1 and CDR2 (germline): SGHDN, FVKESK.

Comments on this clone: This specimen includes other DNA sequences encoding the same CDR3. The V gene is TRBV5-1, the J gene TRBJ1-2; D unclear. The CDR3 covers 14 residues. The V gene lost 0 bases and the J gene lost 0 bases, with 6 bases spanning the gap. Germline V gives CDR1 SGHRS, CDR2 YFSETQ. CDR3 protein: CASSLESTNYGYTF. CDR3 in DNA: TGCGCCAGCAGCTTGGAATCCACTAACTATGGCTACACCTTC.

The chain recombines TRBV7-9 with TRBJ2-2; D uncertain. Trimming stripped 3 bases from V and 5 bases from J, with 7 bases between. The germline V gene has CDR1 SEHNR and CDR2 FQNEAQ (reference sequence). CDR3 length: 13 amino acids. Written as DNA, the CDR3 is TGTGCCAGCAGCTTTATGGGGACCGGGGAGCTGTTTTTT. Translation gives CASSFMGTGELFF.

The rearrangement joins TRBV4-2 to TRBJ1-2, with 10 bases identical to TRBD1. CDR3 length: 16 amino acids. V trimming: 3 bases; J trimming: 8 bases; junction bases outside the gene matches: 12. The germline CDR1 and CDR2 sequences are LGHNA and YNFKEQ. The CDR3 is CASSHPPPGQGEGYTF. The CDR3 nucleotides are TGTGCCAGCAGCCATCCCCCCCCTGGACAGGGGGAAGGCTACACCTTC.

The chain links TRBV29-1 to TRBJ2-5; TRBD2 aligns across 8 bases. CDR3 size: 14 residues. Losses at the gene ends were 4 bases for V and 5 bases for J; bases not matched to a gene: 9. CDR1 is SQVTM, CDR2 ANQGSEA, per germline. The CDR3 DNA follows: TGCAGCGTTGTTTCGGGACTAGTGCGTGAGACCCAGTACTTC. This encodes CSVVSGLVRETQYF.

The V call is TRBV6-5, the J call TRBJ1-5; weak D call: TRBD1 (6 bases). The CDR3 loop spans 14 amino acids. Deletions cut 3 bases from V and 13 bases from J, with 19 bases between. Germline V gene lookup returns CDR1 MNHEY and CDR2 SVGAGI. Written as DNA, the CDR3 is TGTGCCAGCAGTTATCAACCTCGGGACACACTGCAGCATTTT. The encoded protein is CASSYQPRDTLQHF.

V gene TRBV7-8 combines with J gene TRBJ1-1; D remains ambiguous. Germline values: CDR1 SGHVS, CDR2 FQNEAQ. The CDR3 has 12 residues. V shed 5 bases and J shed 1 base, with 5 bases lying between them. This CDR3 reads CASSRQNTEAFF. Here the CDR3 DNA reads TGTGCCAGCAGCCGACAGAACACTGAAGCTTTCTTT.

The chain combines TRBV10-3 with TRBJ1-1, with D possibly matching TRBD1 (5 bases). The V end was cut by 4 bases, the J end by 1 base, with 10 bases between. Germline V gene data show CDR1 as ENHRY and CDR2 as SYGVKD. The CDR3 contains 14 residues. In nucleotides, the CDR3 is TGTGCCATCAGTGTTGGCAGGGAGAACACTGAAGCTTTCTTT. This encodes CAISVGRENTEAFF.

This clone has a single count. The chain is built from TRBV24-1 and TRBJ1-5, with D perhaps TRBD1 (6 bases). The CDR3 spans 15 residues. Between the trimmed V and J ends, which lost 4 bases and 0 bases, there was a span of 9 bases. CDR1 is KGHDR and CDR2 is SFDVKD in the germline V gene. The chain's CDR3 is CATSETGYSNQPQHF. CDR3 nucleotides: TGTGCCACCAGTGAGACAGGATATAGCAATCAGCCCCAGCATTTT.

This clone was detected only a few times. V and J are TRBV4-1 and TRBJ1-1; D is uncertain. Trimming pared 0 bases from V and 3 bases from J, leaving 14 bases between. The length of the CDR3 is 16 residues. The V gene's germline CDR1 is MGHRA and CDR2 YSYEKL. For the CDR3, the DNA is TGCGCCAGCAGCCAAGATGTAGGGATCGGTCACACTGAAGCTTTCTTT. Protein product: CASSQDVGIGHTEAFF.

This chain links TRBV4-2 with TRBJ1-3, with D maybe TRBD1 (5 bases). The length of the CDR3 is 18 residues. Germline assignment: CDR1 LGHNA and CDR2 YNFKEQ. Between the trimmed V and J ends, which lost 0 bases and 0 bases, there was a span of 15 bases. The chain's CDR3 is CASSQDDPGTGSGNTIYF. Here the CDR3 DNA reads TGTGCCAGCAGCCAAGACGATCCCGGGACTGGCTCTGGAAACACCATATATTTT.

The chain employs TRBV13 and TRBJ2-7; D call uncertain. There are 16 residues in the CDR3. Trimming took off 0 bases at V and 0 bases at J, with 12 bases between the two ends. CDR1 is PRHDT and CDR2 is FYEKMQ in the germline V gene (reference sequence). CDR3 in DNA: TGTGCCAGCAGCTTAGGGGCGTCCCCGAGCTCCTACGAGCAGTACTTC. This sequence encodes CASSLGASPSSYEQYF.

The chain combines TRBV7-9 with TRBJ1-2, with 12 bases lining up with TRBD1. The junction had 3 bases not matched to a gene; V was cut back by 1 base and J by 6 bases. The CDR3 totals 15 residues. Germline CDR1 SEHNR, CDR2 FQNEAQ (reference sequence). CDR3 region: CASSLGGDRGHGYTF. The CDR3 bases are TGTGCCAGCAGCTTAGGTGGGGACAGGGGGCATGGCTACACCTTC. The whole variable domain, filled in from reference TRBV7-9 and TRBJ1-2, reads DTGVSQNPRHKITKRGQNVTFRCDPISEHNRLYWYRQTLGQGPEFLTYFQNEAQLEKSRLLSDRFSAERPKGSFSTLEIQRTEQGDSAMYLCASSLGGDRGHGYTFGSGTRLTVV.

V gene TRBV11-3 combines with J gene TRBJ2-7, with 11 bases lining up with TRBD1. Trimming took 5 bases from V and 0 from J; bases not matched to a gene: 9. The CDR3 consists of 17 residues. Germline V gene sequence: CDR1 SGHNT, CDR2 YENEEA. The CDR3 DNA reads TGTGCCAGCAGCGCCAGGCCCGGGACAGGGGGCTCCTACGAGCAGTACTTC. Amino acid sequence: CASSARPGTGGSYEQYF.

The chain employs TRBV27 and TRBJ2-5; 7 bases are a match to TRBD1. CDR3 length equals 12 residues. The trim removed 6 bases at V and 3 bases at J, leaving 1 base unmatched. From germline, CDR1 is MNHEY and CDR2 SMNVEV (reference sequence). The CDR3 is CASRDREETQYF. The CDR3 DNA follows: TGTGCCAGCAGAGACAGGGAAGAGACCCAGTACTTC.

This clone was detected only once. The CDR3 nucleotides read TGCGCCAGCAGCATTGACAGGGCTGGGGCCAACGTCCTGACTTTC. Amino acids: CASSIDRAGANVLTF. The gene calls are TRBV5-1 and TRBJ2-6; 7 positions match TRBD1. Trimming removed 4 bases from V and 2 bases from J; junction bases left unmatched: 3. This CDR3 has 15 amino acids. The germline V gene encodes CDR1 SGHRS and CDR2 YFSETQ.

The V and J genes are TRBV6-6 and TRBJ1-4, with 8 bases fitting TRBD1. CDR3 length equals 16 residues. Germline lookup yields CDR1 MNHNY and CDR2 SVGAGI (reference sequence). With V trimmed by 6 bases and J by 3 bases, 9 bases remained unmatched. CDR3 coding DNA: TGTGCCAGCAGCGGCCCTGGGACAGGTGCTAATGAAAAACTGTTTTTT. Its protein is CASSGPGTGANEKLFF.

This clone showed up just a few times. The CDR3 nucleotides read TGTGCCAGCAGTACCGAACCCGGACAGGCAGCTTTCTTT. This encodes CASSTEPGQAAFF. The genes are TRBV2 and TRBJ1-1, with 7 bases that match TRBD1. The junction had 10 bases not matched to a gene; V was cut back by 5 bases and J by 10 bases. The CDR3 covers 13 residues. Germline values: CDR1 SNHLY, CDR2 FYNNEI.

The J gene is TRBJ1-1, the V gene TRBV7-9; D gene uncertain. Trimming removed 1 base from V and 1 base from J, with 13 bases in between. Germline CDR1 and CDR2: SEHNR and FQNEAQ (reference sequence). CDR3 length: 16 residues. This chain's CDR3 is CASSLVGVFTNTEAFF. The CDR3 bases are TGTGCCAGCAGCTTAGTTGGGGTTTTTACGAACACTGAAGCTTTCTTT. Looking up the rest from reference TRBV7-9 and TRBJ1-1 gives the full variable domain: DTGVSQNPRHKITKRGQNVTFRCDPISEHNRLYWYRQTLGQGPEFLTYFQNEAQLEKSRLLSDRFSAERPKGSFSTLEIQRTEQGDSAMYLCASSLVGVFTNTEAFFGQGTRLTVV.

This clone has just a few counts. The chain couples TRBV5-6 to TRBJ2-7; D ambiguous. V lost 2 bases to trimming and J lost 3 bases, with 18 bases between them. Germline loops: CDR1 SGHDT, CDR2 YYEEEE. The CDR3 consists of 16 residues. The CDR3 DNA follows: TGTGCCAGCAGCTTAAGGGTTCCGGATCGGAGCTACGAGCAGTACTTC. This codes for CASSLRVPDRSYEQYF.

The chain employs TRBV2 and TRBJ1-2; D call uncertain. CDR3 length equals 13 residues. The germline gives CDR1 SNHLY, CDR2 FYNNEI. Trimming took off 6 bases at V and 4 bases at J, with 12 bases between the two ends. CDR3 protein: CASSGTEFYGYTF. The CDR3 DNA sequence: TGTGCCAGCAGCGGAACAGAATTCTATGGCTACACCTTC.

The chain couples TRBV27 to TRBJ1-5, with D possibly matching TRBD1 (5 bases). Germline CDR1 is MNHEY and CDR2 is SMNVEV (reference sequence). Trimming took 6 bases from V and 0 from J, leaving 12 bases between them. CDR3 length: 15 amino acids. The CDR3 coding sequence is TGTGCCAGCAGAGCGGGGGACTATAGCAATCAGCCCCAGCATTTT. Its protein product is CASRAGDYSNQPQHF.

This clone was observed a single time. The DNA for the CDR3 is TGTGCCAGTAGGACTAGCGGGGGATTCTCGGAGACCCAGTACTTC. Protein: CASRTSGGFSETQYF. The chain links TRBV19 to TRBJ2-5; the match to TRBD2 covers 12 bases. After removal of 6 bases from V and 5 bases from J, the junction contained 7 bases not matched to a gene. The germline V gene encodes CDR1 LNHDA and CDR2 SQIVND (reference sequence). The CDR3 consists of 15 residues. The full variable domain, in which reference TRBV19 and TRBJ2-5 provide the parts outside the CDR3, is DGGITQSPKYLFRKEGQNVTLSCEQNLNHDAMYWYRQDPGQGLRLIYYSQIVNDFQKGDIAEGYSVSREKKESFPLTVTSAQKNPTAFYLCASRTSGGFSETQYFGPGTRLLVL.

This clone came up once. The rearrangement links TRBV5-5 to TRBJ2-5; 16 nucleotides match TRBD2. There are 17 residues in the CDR3. Trimming took 3 bases from V and 5 from J; bases not matched to a gene: 7. The V gene's germline CDR1 is SGHKS and CDR2 YYEKEE (reference sequence). The CDR3, as DNA: TGTGCCAGCAGCTCAGGGACTAGCGGGGGGGCCAGCGAGACCCAGTACTTC. Its protein is CASSSGTSGGASETQYF.

The chain is built from TRBV5-1 and TRBJ1-2; 11 bases line up with TRBD1. The CDR3 consists of 16 residues. Germline V gives CDR1 SGHRS, CDR2 YFSETQ. V trimming: 3 bases; J trimming: 3 bases; junction bases outside the gene matches: 7. The CDR3 sequence is CASSSIPGQGDYGYTF. CDR3 coding DNA: TGCGCCAGCAGCTCCATACCGGGACAGGGGGACTATGGCTACACCTTC.

Points on this clone: Other DNA sequences in the same sample also yield this CDR3. This rearrangement joins TRBV3-1 (or the pseudogene TRBV3-2) to TRBJ1-4; weak D call: TRBD1 (5 bases). Germline V lookup: CDR1 LGHDT, CDR2 YNNKEL (reference sequence). The CDR3 consists of 15 residues. Trimming removed 8 bases at V and 0 bases at J, with 13 bases between. DNA of the CDR3: TGTGCCAGCCGCGCGGGGGGGGCAACTAATGAAAAACTGTTTTTT. Translation gives CASRAGGATNEKLFF.